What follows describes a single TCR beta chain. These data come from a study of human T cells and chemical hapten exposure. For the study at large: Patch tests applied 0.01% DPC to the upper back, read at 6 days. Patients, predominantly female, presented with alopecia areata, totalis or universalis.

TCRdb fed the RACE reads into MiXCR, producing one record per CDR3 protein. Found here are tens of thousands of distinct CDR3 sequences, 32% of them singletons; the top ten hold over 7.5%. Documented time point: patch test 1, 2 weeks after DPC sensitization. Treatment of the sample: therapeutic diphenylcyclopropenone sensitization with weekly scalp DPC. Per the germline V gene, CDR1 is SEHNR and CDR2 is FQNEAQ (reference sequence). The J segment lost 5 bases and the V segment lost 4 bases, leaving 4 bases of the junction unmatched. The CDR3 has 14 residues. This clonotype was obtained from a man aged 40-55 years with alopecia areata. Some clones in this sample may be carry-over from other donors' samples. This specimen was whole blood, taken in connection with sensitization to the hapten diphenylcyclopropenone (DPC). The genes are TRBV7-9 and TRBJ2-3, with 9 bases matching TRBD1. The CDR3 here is CASSWDREVDTQYF. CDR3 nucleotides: TGTGCCAGCAGCTGGGACAGGGAGGTAGATACGCAGTATTTT.